This is a list of T cell receptor beta chains from one sample in a study of T cells in Graves' hyperthyroidism and ophthalmopathy. Each CDR3 protein gets one entry after TCRdb re-called the multiplex PCR reads with MiXCR. The sample holds hundreds of thousands of distinct CDR3 sequences; about a sixth are singletons and the top ten take 28%. Sequencing was performed on blood. These receptors came from a young woman with Graves' ophthalmopathy. Each CDR3 is given with its conserved first and last residue. The order of the fields is D gene, J gene, clone size, V gene, CDR3 DNA, CDR3 protein. A D gene is named only where the DNA matches it firmly. The size field is filled for only some rows; it gives once, few, many or a size class.

. | TRBJ1-1 | many | TRBV20-1 | TGCAGTGCTAGTGCTCAAAATGAAGCTTTCTTT | CSASAQNEAFF
TRBD2 | TRBJ2-1 | many | TRBV13 | TGTGCCAGCAGCTTCTTCCTAGCGGGAGGGGATGAGCAGTTCTTC | CASSFFLAGGDEQFF
TRBD1 | TRBJ1-5 | many | TRBV2 | TGTGCCAGCAGTACCAACAGGGGCATCAGCAATCAGCCCCAGCATTTT | CASSTNRGISNQPQHF
TRBD2 | TRBJ2-1 | many | TRBV11-2 | TGTGCCAGCAGCCAGCCAGGAGCGGGAGGGCCGTGGGATGAGCAGTTCTTC | CASSQPGAGGPWDEQFF
TRBD2 | TRBJ2-3 | many | TRBV28 | TGTGCCAGCAGTTTGCCGGGACTAGCGGTAGATACGCAGTATTTT | CASSLPGLAVDTQYF
. | TRBJ1-2 | many | TRBV2 | TGTGCCAGCAGTGGGGACACAGTCTATGGCTACACCTTC | CASSGDTVYGYTF
TRBD2 | TRBJ2-5 | . | TRBV28 | TGTGCCAGCAGTCCCCCCACTAGCGGGAGATGGGGCCAAGAGACCCAGTACTTC | CASSPPTSGRWGQETQYF
. | TRBJ1-5 | . | TRBV9 | TGTGCCAGCAGCCCGGTCCCGGGACAGCCCCAGCATTTT | CASSPVPGQPQHF
. | TRBJ2-2 | many | TRBV11-1 | TGTGCCAGCAGGCCCCGGAACACCGGGGAGCTGTTTTTT | CASRPRNTGELFF
. | TRBJ2-3 | few | TRBV7-9 | TGTGCCAGCAGCGGCCCTAGCGGAGGGGGGGCAGATACGCGGTATTTT | CASSGPSGGGADTRYF
. | TRBJ2-1 | many | TRBV9 | TGTGCCAGCAGCGTAGGGGGACTTCTCAATGAGCAGTTCTTC | CASSVGGLLNEQFF
. | TRBJ1-3 | many | TRBV2 | TGTGCCAGCAGGGGTACAGCAAACACCATATATTTT | CASRGTANTIYF
. | TRBJ2-1 | many | TRBV28 | TGTGCCAGCAGGGATCGCTCCTACAATGAGCAGTTCTTC | CASRDRSYNEQFF
. | TRBJ2-3 | many | TRBV20-1 | TGCAGTGCTAGCGGTCTCCGGGGCCCTCCCTCAGATACGCAGTATTTT | CSASGLRGPPSDTQYF
TRBD2 | TRBJ2-1 | . | TRBV11-2 | TGTGCCAGCAGCCTCACCGTACTAGCGGGGGGTGGAAATGAGCAGTTCTTC | CASSLTVLAGGGNEQFF
TRBD1 | TRBJ1-1 | many | TRBV14 | TGTGCCAGCAGCCAAGACCAGGACAGGGTGACTGAAGCTTTCTTT | CASSQDQDRVTEAFF
. | TRBJ2-1 | many | TRBV6-2/TRBV6-3 | TGTGCCAGCAGTTACCAAGACAGGACCTACAATGAGCAGTTCTTC | CASSYQDRTYNEQFF
TRBD2 | TRBJ2-3 | many | TRBV28 | TGTGCCAGCAGCAGCTTTAGCGGGAGCACAGATACGCAGTATTTT | CASSSFSGSTDTQYF
. | TRBJ2-7 | . | TRBV20-1 | TGCAGTGCCAGGGGGACCGGGAGATCCTACGAGCAGTACTTC | CSARGTGRSYEQYF
TRBD2 | TRBJ2-7 | many | TRBV20-1 | TGCAGTGCGACTAGCCGGCTAGCGAGAGGTGAGCAGTACTTC | CSATSRLARGEQYF
. | TRBJ2-7 | many | TRBV20-1 | TGCAGCGCCTCCGCGACGAATAGAAACGAGCAGTACTTC | CSASATNRNEQYF
TRBD1 | TRBJ2-7 | . | TRBV28 | TGTGCCAGCAGTTCGATTCAGGGACAGCGTAGTTACGAGCAGTACTTC | CASSSIQGQRSYEQYF
. | TRBJ2-7 | many | TRBV5-1 | TGCGCCAGCAGCTTGCCGGGGGCGGCCGAGCAGTACTTC | CASSLPGAAEQYF
. | TRBJ1-4 | . | TRBV2 | TGTGCCAGCAGACGGGACCCACCGCCCCCGGAAAAACTGTTTTTT | CASRRDPPPPEKLFF
. | TRBJ1-1 | many | TRBV15 | TGTGCCACCAGCAGAAGGACACCGAACACTGAAGCTTTCTTT | CATSRRTPNTEAFF
TRBD1 | TRBJ1-5 | many | TRBV6-6 | TGTGCCAGCAGTTACCCACAGGGGAATCAGCCCCAGCATTTT | CASSYPQGNQPQHF
TRBD1 | TRBJ1-2 | many | TRBV11-2 | TGTGCCAGCAGCGCTGGGACAGGGCCCAACTATGGCTACACCTTC | CASSAGTGPNYGYTF
TRBD2 | TRBJ2-3 | many | TRBV6-4 | TGTGCCAGCAGTGACGGGACTAGCGGGACAGATACGCAGTATTTT | CASSDGTSGTDTQYF
. | TRBJ2-1 | few | TRBV20-1 | TGCAGTGCTGCCCGGGGGCATGAGCAGTTCTTC | CSAARGHEQFF
TRBD1 | TRBJ2-1 | many | TRBV5-1 | TGCGCCAGCAGCGGAGGACAGGTCTCCTACAATGAGCAGTTCTTC | CASSGGQVSYNEQFF
TRBD1 | TRBJ1-2 | few | TRBV5-1 | TGCGCCAGCAGCTGGGAGGACAGGGCGCACTATGGCTACACCTTC | CASSWEDRAHYGYTF
. | TRBJ2-5 | many | TRBV5-8 | TGTGCCAGCAGCCCTAACAAAGAGACCCAGTACTTC | CASSPNKETQYF
. | TRBJ2-6 | many | TRBV20-1 | TGCAGTGCTAGGCAGGCTTCTGGGGCCAACGTCCTGACTTTC | CSARQASGANVLTF
TRBD2 | TRBJ2-5 | many | TRBV7-2 | TGTGCCAGCAGCCCCCCGCTAGCGGCCCCCGAGACCCAGTACTTC | CASSPPLAAPETQYF
TRBD1 | TRBJ2-7 | . | TRBV28 | TGTGCCAGCAGTTCTCTCGGGACAGGGGGCAAAAACGAGCAGTACTTC | CASSSLGTGGKNEQYF
TRBD2 | TRBJ2-3 | many | TRBV15 | TGTGCCACCAGCAGAGTTCGGGCGGGGGGCACAGATACGCAGTATTTT | CATSRVRAGGTDTQYF
TRBD1 | TRBJ1-2 | many | TRBV29-1 | TGCAGCGTTGTAGGGGACAGGGGCTTCCCTGACTATGGCTACACCTTC | CSVVGDRGFPDYGYTF
TRBD2 | TRBJ2-1 | many | TRBV7-2 | TGTGCCAGCAGCTTAGCTTTGCTAGCGGGAGGCAATGAGCAGTTCTTC | CASSLALLAGGNEQFF
. | TRBJ1-2 | many | TRBV5-8 | TGTGCCAGCAGCCCTAAAGACAGGCGGAACTATGGCTACACCTTC | CASSPKDRRNYGYTF
. | TRBJ1-3 | . | TRBV3-1 | TGTGCCAGCAGCCTAACAGGGCGCTCTGGAAACACCATATATTTT | CASSLTGRSGNTIYF
. | TRBJ2-3 | many | TRBV6-1 | TGTGCCAGCCAGGGGTCCACAGATACGCAGTATTTT | CASQGSTDTQYF
. | TRBJ2-2 | few | TRBV18 | TGTGCCAGCTCAGCCGACAGATACACCGGGGAGCTGTTTTTT | CASSADRYTGELFF
TRBD2 | TRBJ2-7 | many | TRBV20-1 | TGCAGTGCTAGGGGACTAGCGGGAGGAACCTACGAGCAGTACTTC | CSARGLAGGTYEQYF
TRBD2 | TRBJ2-6 | many | TRBV18 | TGTGCCAGCTCCCCTAGGGGAGGGACCTTCTCTGGGGCCAACGTCCTGACTTTC | CASSPRGGTFSGANVLTF